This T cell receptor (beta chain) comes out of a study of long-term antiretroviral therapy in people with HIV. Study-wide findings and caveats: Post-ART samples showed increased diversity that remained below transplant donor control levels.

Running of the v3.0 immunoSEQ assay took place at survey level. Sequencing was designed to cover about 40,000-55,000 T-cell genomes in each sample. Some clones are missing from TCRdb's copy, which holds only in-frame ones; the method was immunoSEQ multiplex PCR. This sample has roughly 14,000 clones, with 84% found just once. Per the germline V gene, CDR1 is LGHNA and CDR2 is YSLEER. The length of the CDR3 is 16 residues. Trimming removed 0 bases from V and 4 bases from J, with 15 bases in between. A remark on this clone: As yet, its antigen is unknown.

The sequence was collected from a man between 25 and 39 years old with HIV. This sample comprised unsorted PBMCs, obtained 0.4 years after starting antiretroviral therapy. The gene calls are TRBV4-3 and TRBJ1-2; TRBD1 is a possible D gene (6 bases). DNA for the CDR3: TGCGCCAGCAGCCAAGATGGGGGGCAGGGAATCTATGGCTACACCTTC. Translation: CASSQDGGQGIYGYTF.